These 32 T cell receptor beta chains share one sample of origin, sequenced in a study of T cell responses to AZD1222 COVID-19 vaccine. Profiled with immunoSEQ multiplex PCR; TCRdb holds only in-frame clones, not every one. The sample carries 130,000 to 150,000 clones, 80% to 95% recorded once. The sample in question was peripheral blood, obtained on day 0 of AZD1222 vaccination. Receptors were obtained from an adult in good health.

V gene TRBV5-6 combines with J gene TRBJ1-2; TRBD1 is a possible D gene (6 bases). Trimming took 3 bases from V and 6 from J, leaving 12 bases between them. This CDR3 contains 13 residues. Germline CDR1 is SGHDT and CDR2 is YYEEEE. The CDR3 coding sequence is TGTGCCAGCAGCTCGCAGGGGACCGATGGCTACACCTTC. Protein sequence: CASSSQGTDGYTF.

This chain uses TRBV5-1 with TRBJ1-2, with D possibly matching TRBD1 (5 bases). Per the germline V gene, CDR1 is SGHRS and CDR2 is YFSETQ. The CDR3 runs 14 residues. Trimming stripped 2 bases from V and 8 bases from J, with 16 bases between. CDR3 protein: CASSLPSPGGGYTF. In nucleotides, the CDR3 is TGCGCCAGCAGCTTACCCTCGCCCGGGGGAGGCTACACCTTC. The variable domain in full, completed from reference TRBV5-1 and TRBJ1-2, reads KAGVTQTPRYLIKTRGQQVTLSCSPISGHRSVSWYQQTPGQGLQFLFEYFSETQRNKGNFPGRFSGRQFSNSRSEMNVSTLELGDSALYLCASSLPSPGGGYTFGSGTRLTVV.

The chain has TRBV2 and TRBJ1-5; weak D call: TRBD1 (5 bases). The CDR3 is 15 amino acids. Germline lookup yields CDR1 SNHLY and CDR2 FYNNEI. V dropped 6 bases and J dropped 1 base, with 13 bases sitting between them. This CDR3 is CASRAGKGSNQPQHF. The DNA of the CDR3 is TGTGCCAGCAGGGCAGGGAAGGGGAGCAATCAGCCCCAGCATTTT.

This rearrangement joins TRBV9 to TRBJ1-6, with 7 bases matching TRBD1. Germline loops: CDR1 SGDLS, CDR2 YYNGEE. This CDR3 has 14 residues. The J segment lost 11 bases and the V segment lost 1 base, leaving 6 bases of the junction unmatched. The CDR3 DNA is TGTGCCAGCAGCGTAAACAGGGGCGGAACACCCCTCCACTTT. Its translation is CASSVNRGGTPLHF.

This chain links TRBV5-1 with TRBJ1-4, with no clear D. V was clipped by 4 bases and J by 4 bases, with 8 bases between them. The CDR3 sequence is 13 residues long. Per the germline V gene, CDR1 is SGHRS and CDR2 is YFSETQ. This chain's CDR3 is CASSTDRNEKLFF. The DNA for the CDR3 is TGCGCCAGCAGCACGGACCGTAATGAAAAACTGTTTTTT.

This sequence joins TRBV27 and TRBJ1-1; tentative D call: TRBD1 (6 bases). The CDR3 length is 15 residues. Germline CDR1 MNHEY, CDR2 SMNVEV (reference sequence). V lost 5 bases and J 3 bases, leaving 16 bases between the germline ends. The CDR3 DNA is TGTGCCAGCAGTCTCTCACAGGGAGCGTACACTGAAGCTTTCTTT. Protein product: CASSLSQGAYTEAFF.

The CDR3 protein is CASSPTGTGPHEQYF. The CDR3 bases are TGCGCCAGCAGCCCGACCGGGACAGGTCCACACGAGCAGTACTTC. The V and J genes are TRBV5-1 and TRBJ2-7; TRBD1 matches 8 bases. V lost 4 bases and J lost 5; bases outside the gene matches: 11. Germline assignment: CDR1 SGHRS and CDR2 YFSETQ. The CDR3 runs 15 residues. The variable domain in full, with the rest retrieved from reference TRBV5-1 and TRBJ2-7, is KAGVTQTPRYLIKTRGQQVTLSCSPISGHRSVSWYQQTPGQGLQFLFEYFSETQRNKGNFPGRFSGRQFSNSRSEMNVSTLELGDSALYLCASSPTGTGPHEQYFGPGTRLTVT.

The gene calls are TRBV9 and TRBJ1-1, with TRBD1 matching 12 bases. The ends lost 4 bases at V and 11 bases at J; junction bases unmatched: 15. The germline V gene has CDR1 SGDLS and CDR2 YYNGEE. CDR3 length: 16 amino acids. In DNA form, the CDR3 reads TGTGCCAGCAGCCCCGGGGACAGGGGGCTGCTGGGACGGGCTTTCTTT. This codes for CASSPGDRGLLGRAFF.

The rearrangement uses TRBV29-1 and TRBJ2-1; TRBD2 aligns across 7 bases. Trimming at V came to 3 bases and at J to 8 bases, leaving 22 bases not matched to a gene. Germline CDR1 and CDR2: SQVTM and ANQGSEA. This CDR3 comprises 18 residues. The CDR3 region is CSVDSRMGGGPIWDEQFF. CDR3 nucleotides: TGCAGCGTTGATTCGCGGATGGGGGGAGGGCCGATTTGGGATGAGCAGTTCTTC.

This clone appeared once. V and J are TRBV4-1 and TRBJ1-5; 11 bases line up with TRBD1. The V gene end was trimmed by 2 bases and the J gene end by 10 bases; junction bases not matched to a gene: 7. The CDR3 sequence is 15 residues long. Germline lookup yields CDR1 MGHRA and CDR2 YSYEKL. As DNA, the CDR3 is TGCGCCAGCAGCCAAACGGGACAGGGGGGGTCACCCCAGCATTTT. It is translated as CASSQTGQGGSPQHF.

This sequence joins TRBV5-8 and TRBJ1-1; the match to TRBD1 covers 7 bases. Germline V gives CDR1 SGHTS, CDR2 YDEGEE. This CDR3 contains 16 residues. V gave up 4 bases and J gave up 0 bases; unmatched junction bases: 9. The CDR3 protein is CASSPGTDIMNTEAFF. CDR3 coding DNA: TGTGCCAGCAGCCCCGGGACAGATATTATGAACACTGAAGCTTTCTTT.

The chain links TRBV2 to TRBJ1-6; possible D gene TRBD1, 6 bases. CDR3 length: 14 residues. With 5 bases removed from V and 8 bases from J, the gap between germline ends came to 13 bases. CDR1 and CDR2 (germline): SNHLY, FYNNEI. The CDR3 loop reads CASSWDKVYSPLHF. Written as DNA, the CDR3 is TGTGCCAGCAGTTGGGACAAGGTTTATTCACCCCTCCACTTT.

The chain is built from TRBV10-1 and TRBJ1-1; D gene unclear. The CDR3 runs to 13 residues. V lost 5 bases, J lost 4 bases, and 11 bases lay in between. Germline V lookup: CDR1 WNHNN, CDR2 SYGVQD (reference sequence). CDR3 sequence: CASSSSRSTEAFF. The CDR3 DNA is TGCGCCAGCAGTTCGAGTCGGAGCACTGAAGCTTTCTTT.

This chain uses TRBV24-1 with TRBJ1-5; no definite D call. The CDR3 runs 17 residues. The V and J ends lost 1 base and 0 bases respectively, with 12 bases between them. The germline gives CDR1 KGHDR, CDR2 SFDVKD. CDR3 sequence: CATSDFQGMDSNQPQHF. The CDR3, as DNA: TGTGCCACCAGTGATTTCCAAGGGATGGATAGCAATCAGCCCCAGCATTTT.

J is TRBJ2-2 and V is TRBV7-3, with D possibly TRBD2 on 5 matching bases. The CDR3 is 13 residues long. The V end lost 4 bases, the J end lost 5 bases, and 8 bases lay between the germline ends. The V gene's germline CDR1 is SGHTA and CDR2 FQGTGA. The CDR3 loop reads CASSSSRTGELFF. CDR3 in DNA: TGTGCCAGCAGCTCTAGCCGAACCGGGGAGCTGTTTTTT.

In DNA, the CDR3 is TGTGCCAGCAGACCACAGGGAGAGGGGAAAAATGAGCAGTTCTTC. Translating it yields CASRPQGEGKNEQFF. The genes are TRBV28 and TRBJ2-1; a possible D gene is TRBD1 (6 bases). V lost 6 bases and J 7 bases, leaving 19 bases between the germline ends. The CDR3 is 15 amino acids. In germline, CDR1 is MDHEN, CDR2 SYDVKM.

The V call is TRBV19, the J call TRBJ1-2, with 9 positions matching TRBD1. V gave up 9 bases and J gave up 3 bases; unmatched junction bases: 14. Germline-derived CDR1 and CDR2 are LNHDA and SQIVND (reference sequence). The CDR3 covers 16 residues. The CDR3 reads CASALGQGFYDYGYTF. DNA for the CDR3: TGTGCCAGCGCCCTCGGACAGGGGTTCTACGACTATGGCTACACCTTC.

The J gene is TRBJ1-2, the V gene TRBV29-1; TRBD1 agrees at 8 bases. The V gene end was trimmed by 3 bases and the J gene end by 2 bases; junction bases not matched to a gene: 2. From germline, CDR1 is SQVTM and CDR2 ANQGSEA. The CDR3 sequence is 13 residues long. The CDR3 loop is CSVDRQGNYGYTF. The CDR3 DNA sequence: TGCAGCGTTGATAGACAGGGGAACTATGGCTACACCTTC.

The CDR3 DNA is TGTGCCAGCAGTTTAAGGGAAGGCACGGGCAATCAGCCCCAGCATTTT. Protein product: CASSLREGTGNQPQHF. This sequence joins TRBV28 and TRBJ1-5; D remains ambiguous. Germline V gives CDR1 MDHEN, CDR2 SYDVKM. The CDR3 has 16 residues. Trimming took off 2 bases at V and 2 bases at J, with 13 bases between the two ends.

This clone was found once. V and J are TRBV5-4 and TRBJ1-2, with a weak D call TRBD1 (5 bases). The ends were cut back, 1 base at V and 6 bases at J, with 10 bases in the middle. This CDR3 region has 13 residues. The germline CDR1 and CDR2 sequences are SGHNT and YYREEE (reference sequence). The CDR3 sequence: CASSLRGGDGYTF. The CDR3 coding sequence is TGTGCCAGCAGCTTGAGGGGAGGGGATGGCTACACCTTC.

The rearrangement links TRBV2 to TRBJ1-6; no reliable D call. The V gene's germline CDR1 is SNHLY and CDR2 FYNNEI. V lost 3 bases and J lost 10, with 4 bases in between. There are 11 residues in the CDR3. CDR3 in amino acids: CASSDDSPLHF. CDR3 DNA: TGTGCCAGCAGTGATGACTCACCCCTCCACTTT.

This clone was recorded once. The chain uses TRBV5-4 and TRBJ1-1; D is uncertain. The CDR3 totals 13 residues. V lost 0 bases to trimming and J lost 4 bases, with 7 bases between them. Germline CDR1 is SGHNT and CDR2 is YYREEE (reference sequence). The CDR3 nucleotides are TGTGCCAGCAGCTTGGGGGCCCGCACTGAAGCTTTCTTT. The encoded protein is CASSLGARTEAFF.

The genes are TRBV9 and TRBJ1-3; D unclear. Germline CDR1 is SGDLS and CDR2 is YYNGEE. The CDR3 covers 14 residues. Trimming cost V 4 bases and J 0 bases, with 8 bases left between them. CDR3 bases: TGTGCCAGCAGCCCGGTCCTCTCTGGAAACACCATATATTTT. Its translation is CASSPVLSGNTIYF.

The rearrangement links TRBV5-8 to TRBJ1-2; 8 bases are a match to TRBD1. The germline V gene has CDR1 SGHTS and CDR2 YDEGEE. V gave up 5 bases and J gave up 4 bases; unmatched junction bases: 7. The CDR3 covers 14 residues. CDR3 residues: CASSTGQEGYGYTF. Written as DNA, the CDR3 is TGTGCCAGCAGTACGGGACAGGAAGGCTATGGCTACACCTTC.

The chain couples TRBV7-3 to TRBJ2-1, with D maybe TRBD1 (6 bases). This CDR3 contains 16 residues. The germline V and J ends were trimmed by 5 bases and 5 bases, with 19 bases remaining between them. Germline assignment: CDR1 SGHTA and CDR2 FQGTGA. CDR3 sequence: CASSASPGTLDNEQFF. CDR3 nucleotide sequence: TGTGCCAGCAGCGCATCTCCCGGGACACTGGACAATGAGCAGTTCTTC.

J is TRBJ1-4 and V is TRBV2; D is uncertain. V was trimmed by 6 bases and J by 5 bases, leaving 16 bases between them. The length of the CDR3 is 15 residues. Per germline, CDR1 SNHLY and CDR2 FYNNEI. CDR3 amino acids: CASSPDGTGNEKLFF. CDR3 nucleotide sequence: TGTGCCAGCAGCCCCGATGGTACCGGGAATGAAAAACTGTTTTTT.

This chain links TRBV28 with TRBJ1-6; no clear D gene. The ends were cut back, 2 bases at V and 7 bases at J, with 12 bases in the middle. CDR3 length: 15 residues. Germline V gene sequence: CDR1 MDHEN, CDR2 SYDVKM. The CDR3 sequence: CASSLRLIMNSPLHF. The CDR3 DNA reads TGTGCCAGCAGTTTAAGACTGATAATGAATTCACCCCTCCACTTT.

This clone is a singleton in its sample. J is TRBJ2-5 and V is TRBV29-1; no definite D call. The CDR3 runs 12 residues. Between the trimmed V and J ends, which lost 4 bases and 0 bases, there was a span of 6 bases. Germline CDR1 is SQVTM and CDR2 is ANQGSEA. CDR3 amino acids: CSVVPYQETQYF. CDR3 bases: TGCAGCGTTGTACCCTACCAAGAGACCCAGTACTTC.

The chain links TRBV10-3 to TRBJ1-5, with no clear D. CDR3 length: 14 residues. CDR1 and CDR2 from the germline V gene are ENHRY and SYGVKD. Trimming pared 6 bases from V and 0 bases from J, leaving 9 bases between. CDR3: CAISERNSNQPQHF. In DNA form, the CDR3 reads TGTGCCATCAGCGAGAGAAATAGCAATCAGCCCCAGCATTTT.

The chain carries TRBV18 and TRBJ2-5, with unresolved D. CDR1 and CDR2 (germline): KGHSH, LQKENI. The CDR3 contains 15 residues. V lost 1 base, J lost 7 bases, and 16 bases lay in between. The CDR3 is CASSPRPASPGTQYF. CDR3 coding DNA: TGTGCCAGCTCACCACGTCCGGCCTCCCCGGGGACCCAGTACTTC.

J is TRBJ1-1 and V is TRBV7-6; D ambiguous. The CDR3 spans 14 residues. From germline, CDR1 is SGHVS and CDR2 FNYEAQ. With 1 base removed from V and 1 base from J, the gap between germline ends came to 7 bases. CDR3 in amino acids: CASSLEGRNTEAFF. DNA of the CDR3: TGTGCCAGCAGCTTAGAGGGTCGGAACACTGAAGCTTTCTTT.

This chain uses TRBV5-1 with TRBJ2-7, with D possibly being TRBD2 (6 bases). V was clipped by 1 base and J by 2 bases, with 10 bases between them. Germline V gene lookup returns CDR1 SGHRS and CDR2 YFSETQ. CDR3 length: 14 amino acids. The CDR3 here is CASSLSLAAYEQYF. As DNA, the CDR3 is TGCGCCAGCAGCTTGTCTTTAGCGGCCTACGAGCAGTACTTC.